These 28 T cell receptor beta chains came from one sample sequenced in a study of CD8 T cells in ankylosing spondylitis. Study-wide results and caveats: In ankylosing spondylitis blood, a motif of roughly eight highly homologous TCR beta variants appeared characteristic.

In TCRdb, the 5' RACE reads were re-called with MiXCR into one record per CDR3 protein. The sample contains roughly 470,000 distinct CDR3 sequences, more than 25% of which appear only once. Their antigens remain unidentified. The sample consisted of blood, either unsorted or a sorted T cell fraction (not recorded which). The origin of the receptors is a male donor with ankylosing spondylitis.

This sequence joins TRBV20-1 and TRBJ2-1; D gene uncertain. Deletions cut 1 base from V and 10 bases from J, with 17 bases between. The CDR3 is made up of 14 amino acids. Germline CDR1 is DFQATT and CDR2 is SNEGSKA (reference sequence). The CDR3 DNA follows: TGCAGTGCTAGAGTCTGGACGGGCCCAATGGAGCAGTTCTTC. Amino acids: CSARVWTGPMEQFF.

This chain connects TRBV3-1 to TRBJ2-7, with D possibly being TRBD1 (5 bases). V dropped 0 bases and J dropped 5 bases, with 8 bases sitting between them. Germline loops: CDR1 LGHDT, CDR2 YNNKEL (reference sequence). The CDR3 runs 13 residues. The CDR3 region has the DNA TGTGCCAGCAGCCAAGATCCCAGGGACGAGCAGTACTTC. Its translation: CASSQDPRDEQYF.

The chain carries TRBV6-2 or TRBV6-3 and TRBJ1-2, with D hard to call. CDR1 is MNHEY and CDR2 is SVGEGT in the germline V gene. The V end was cut by 2 bases, the J end by 5 bases, with 6 bases between. CDR3 size: 12 residues. The CDR3 region has the DNA TGTGCCAGCAGTTACCCGGATTATGGCTACACCTTC. This sequence encodes CASSYPDYGYTF.

The rearrangement links TRBV7-2 to TRBJ1-2; 9 bases fit TRBD1. The CDR3 extends over 17 amino acids. Per germline, CDR1 SGHTA and CDR2 FQGNSA. The junction had 16 bases not matched to a gene; V was cut back by 5 bases and J by 6 bases. This CDR3 is CASSHPWGSTGGDGYTF. The CDR3 region has the DNA TGTGCCAGCAGCCACCCTTGGGGCTCGACAGGGGGTGATGGCTACACCTTC.

The CDR3 is CSWGDRGTEAFF. The CDR3 nucleotides read TGCAGCTGGGGGGACAGGGGCACTGAAGCTTTCTTT. The V call is TRBV29-1, the J call TRBJ1-1; 10 bases line up with TRBD1. The CDR3 length is 12 residues. Germline loops: CDR1 SQVTM, CDR2 ANQGSEA. Trimming removed 8 bases from V and 4 bases from J; junction bases left unmatched: 4.

This clonotype has more than one count but fewer than ten. The chain combines TRBV7-8 with TRBJ2-1; 7 bases agree with TRBD2. Germline V gives CDR1 SGHVS, CDR2 FQNEAQ. V trimming: 0 bases; J trimming: 4 bases; junction bases outside the gene matches: 3. This CDR3 has 15 residues. This chain's CDR3 is CASSLALAVYNEQFF. For the CDR3, the DNA is TGTGCCAGCAGCTTAGCGCTAGCGGTTTACAATGAGCAGTTCTTC.

There are a few counts of this clonotype. The V and J genes are TRBV27 and TRBJ2-1; tentatively, D is TRBD2 (6 bases). This CDR3 is 16 amino acids long. Germline V gene data show CDR1 as MNHEY and CDR2 as SMNVEV (reference sequence). Trimming left V 5 bases short and J 3 bases short, with 17 bases between. Here the CDR3 reads CASSTLLARNYNEQFF. CDR3 DNA: TGTGCCAGCAGTACCCTCCTAGCGCGTAACTACAATGAGCAGTTCTTC.

V gene TRBV10-3 combines with J gene TRBJ1-1; D unclear. Germline values: CDR1 ENHRY, CDR2 SYGVKD. The CDR3 extends over 13 amino acids. V lost 11 bases and J lost 1, with 14 bases in between. The CDR3 is CAAVDGTNTEAFF. Written as DNA, the CDR3 is TGTGCCGCTGTGGACGGAACGAACACTGAAGCTTTCTTT.

The chain links TRBV7-8 to TRBJ2-1; no clear D gene. This CDR3 is 15 amino acids long. CDR1 SGHVS and CDR2 FQNEAQ come from the germline V gene. With 6 bases removed from V and 0 bases from J, the gap between germline ends came to 12 bases. In DNA, the CDR3 is TGTGCCAGCAGTACGCAGCAGAGCTCCTACAATGAGCAGTTCTTC. This encodes CASSTQQSSYNEQFF.

The rearrangement uses TRBV7-6 and TRBJ2-3; 8 bases line up with TRBD2. Trimming removed 5 bases from V and 0 bases from J; junction bases left unmatched: 7. This CDR3 comprises 16 residues. Germline V gene lookup returns CDR1 SGHVS and CDR2 FNYEAQ. The CDR3 loop is CASSTLSGSSTDTQYF. CDR3 nucleotides: TGTGCCAGCAGCACCCTAAGCGGGAGTAGCACAGATACGCAGTATTTT.

The J gene is TRBJ2-7, the V gene TRBV6-1; D is possibly TRBD1 (6 bases). The germline V and J ends were trimmed by 2 bases and 0 bases, with 14 bases remaining between them. The length of the CDR3 is 16 residues. In germline, CDR1 is MNHNS, CDR2 SASEGT. CDR3 sequence reads: CASSEQPGEYSYEQYF. The CDR3 DNA is TGTGCCAGCAGTGAACAACCAGGGGAGTACTCCTACGAGCAGTACTTC.

This clonotype has a count of ten or more. The V and J genes are TRBV10-3 and TRBJ2-7; 8 positions agree with TRBD2. V trimming: 7 bases; J trimming: 2 bases; junction bases outside the gene matches: 10. Germline-derived CDR1 and CDR2 are ENHRY and SYGVKD. The CDR3 runs to 15 residues. The CDR3 DNA reads as TGTGCCATCAAGGGGGGTAGCGGGGATACCTACGAGCAGTACTTC. It yields the protein CAIKGGSGDTYEQYF.

This clonotype was seen a handful of times. The chain combines TRBV3-1 with TRBJ1-5; D is perhaps TRBD1 (6 bases). There are 17 residues in the CDR3. V was shortened by 0 bases and J by 0 bases, with 12 bases between the two germline ends. Germline CDR1 is LGHDT and CDR2 is YNNKEL (reference sequence). The DNA of the CDR3 is TGTGCCAGCAGCCAAGAGTCCGGGACATATAGCAATCAGCCCCAGCATTTT. Translation gives CASSQESGTYSNQPQHF.

Only a few counts were recorded for this clonotype. The chain links TRBV29-1 to TRBJ2-7, with 7 bases that match TRBD1. The CDR3 length is 13 residues. Trimming at V came to 6 bases and at J to 1 base, leaving 6 bases not matched to a gene. CDR1 and CDR2 (germline): SQVTM, ANQGSEA. The CDR3 sequence is CSVQGVGSYEQYV. Here the CDR3 DNA reads TGCAGCGTGCAGGGGGTAGGTTCCTACGAGCAGTACGTC.

The chain is built from TRBV3-1 and TRBJ2-1, with 7 bases fitting TRBD1. There are 15 residues in the CDR3. Trimming took 4 bases from V and 5 from J; bases not matched to a gene: 8. Germline CDR1 reads LGHDT; CDR2 reads YNNKEL (reference sequence). The CDR3 loop is CASSLTGVLHNEQFF. The CDR3 nucleotides read TGTGCCAGCAGCCTTACAGGGGTTCTTCACAATGAGCAGTTCTTC.

Only a few counts were recorded for this clonotype. The genes are TRBV11-2 and TRBJ2-1; TRBD1 aligns across 9 bases. CDR1 and CDR2 (germline): SGHAT, FQNNGV. V gave up 6 bases and J gave up 7 bases; unmatched junction bases: 10. This CDR3 has 15 amino acids. The CDR3 coding sequence is TGTGCCAGCAGTCCCCCCGGGACAGGGCGGAATGAGCAGTTCTTC. Translating gives CASSPPGTGRNEQFF.

This clonotype was detected only a few times. The V gene is TRBV20-1, the J gene TRBJ2-7; D possibly matches TRBD1 or TRBD2 (6 bases each). V shed 6 bases and J shed 2 bases, with 20 bases lying between them. CDR1 and CDR2 from the germline V gene are DFQATT and SNEGSKA (reference sequence). The CDR3 contains 15 residues. The CDR3 bases are TGCAGTGCCCGCGAACCCAAGGGGGGCGCCTACGAGCAGTACTTC. Its translation is CSAREPKGGAYEQYF.

A few counts support this clonotype. The V call is TRBV10-3, the J call TRBJ2-1; D might be TRBD2 (5 bases). The CDR3 is 14 residues long. Germline loops: CDR1 ENHRY, CDR2 SYGVKD. Trimming removed 6 bases at V and 0 bases at J, with 9 bases between. The CDR3 coding sequence is TGTGCCATCAGGAGTAGCGACTCCTACAATGAGCAGTTCTTC. Protein product: CAIRSSDSYNEQFF.

The J gene is TRBJ2-5, the V gene TRBV9; D is perhaps TRBD1 (6 bases). This CDR3 region has 14 residues. The germline CDR1 and CDR2 sequences are SGDLS and YYNGEE. The germline V and J ends were trimmed by 5 bases and 5 bases, with 16 bases remaining between them. The CDR3 sequence: CASSGGGGVETQYF. CDR3 DNA sequence: TGTGCCAGCAGTGGGGGCGGTGGCGTCGAGACCCAGTACTTC.

This clonotype was seen a handful of times. This sequence joins TRBV6-1 and TRBJ1-1; 8 nucleotides match TRBD1. With V trimmed by 4 bases and J by 4 bases, 8 bases remained unmatched. The V gene's germline CDR1 is MNHNS and CDR2 SASEGT. This CDR3 is built from 15 residues. This CDR3 reads CASSGGRTGGTEAFF. The DNA for the CDR3 is TGTGCCAGCAGTGGCGGCCGTACAGGGGGCACTGAAGCTTTCTTT.

The V and J genes are TRBV7-2 and TRBJ2-1, with 11 bases matching TRBD2. The V segment lost 1 base and the J segment 2 bases; nucleotides outside the gene matches: 4. This CDR3 spans 17 amino acids. Germline V gene data show CDR1 as SGHTA and CDR2 as FQGNSA. DNA for the CDR3: TGTGCCAGCAGCTTAGTAGGGACTAGCGGCCCCTACAATGAGCAGTTCTTC. It codes for CASSLVGTSGPYNEQFF.

This sequence joins TRBV20-1 and TRBJ2-3; D is ambiguous. CDR1 and CDR2 (germline): DFQATT, SNEGSKA (reference sequence). With 5 bases removed from V and 3 bases from J, the gap between germline ends came to 18 bases. The CDR3 has 15 amino acids. CDR3: CSAPTPRTATDTQYF. The CDR3 nucleotides read TGCAGTGCTCCCACCCCCCGGACGGCAACAGATACGCAGTATTTT.

This chain links TRBV5-1 with TRBJ2-1; no clear D gene. This CDR3 comprises 14 residues. CDR1 is SGHRS and CDR2 is YFSETQ in the germline V gene. The V and J ends lost 2 bases and 5 bases respectively, with 11 bases between them. The DNA for the CDR3 is TGCGCCAGCAGCTTCGAGGAACCGGACAATGAGCAGTTCTTC. Translating it yields CASSFEEPDNEQFF.

This clonotype appeared once. The chain links TRBV3-1 to TRBJ2-6; D gene ambiguous. The length of the CDR3 is 16 residues. Trimming cost V 2 bases and J 0 bases, with 8 bases left between them. Per germline, CDR1 LGHDT and CDR2 YNNKEL (reference sequence). The CDR3 protein is CASSQWRRSGANVLTF. Written as DNA, the CDR3 is TGTGCCAGCAGCCAATGGCGCCGCTCTGGGGCCAACGTCCTGACTTTC.

Turning to this clonotype: One junction end disagrees with the germline gene, perhaps due to a read error. CDR3 sequence (DNA): TGTGCCAGCACACCGGAAAGGAACACCGGGGAGCTGTTTTTT. Residues: CASTPERNTGELFF. The chain combines TRBV18 with TRBJ2-2; D is unclear. The CDR3 is 14 residues long. From germline, CDR1 is KGHSH and CDR2 LQKENI.

This chain uses TRBV18 with TRBJ1-6; D call uncertain. Germline V gene sequence: CDR1 KGHSH, CDR2 LQKENI. V lost 2 bases and J lost 7, with 12 bases in between. This CDR3 is built from 15 residues. The CDR3 DNA follows: TGTGCCAGCTCACCAACTGGGGTAGAGAATTCACCCCTCCACTTT. Translation: CASSPTGVENSPLHF.

The chain links TRBV6-1 to TRBJ2-1, with D possibly being TRBD1 or TRBD2 (5 bases each). There are 16 residues in the CDR3. Germline V gene sequence: CDR1 MNHNS, CDR2 SASEGT. Trimming removed 7 bases from V and 3 bases from J, with 19 bases in between. Written as DNA, the CDR3 is TGTGCCAGCACCGAATACCCCAGGGACCGCTACAATGAGCAGTTCTTC. Translated: CASTEYPRDRYNEQFF.

The genes are TRBV18 and TRBJ2-3, with 8 bases aligning to TRBD2. This CDR3 contains 15 residues. After removal of 3 bases from V and 0 bases from J, the junction contained 2 bases not matched to a gene. The germline V gene has CDR1 KGHSH and CDR2 LQKENI. CDR3 sequence: CASSPGRASTDTQYF. Here the CDR3 DNA reads TGTGCCAGCTCACCCGGGAGGGCCAGCACAGATACGCAGTATTTT.